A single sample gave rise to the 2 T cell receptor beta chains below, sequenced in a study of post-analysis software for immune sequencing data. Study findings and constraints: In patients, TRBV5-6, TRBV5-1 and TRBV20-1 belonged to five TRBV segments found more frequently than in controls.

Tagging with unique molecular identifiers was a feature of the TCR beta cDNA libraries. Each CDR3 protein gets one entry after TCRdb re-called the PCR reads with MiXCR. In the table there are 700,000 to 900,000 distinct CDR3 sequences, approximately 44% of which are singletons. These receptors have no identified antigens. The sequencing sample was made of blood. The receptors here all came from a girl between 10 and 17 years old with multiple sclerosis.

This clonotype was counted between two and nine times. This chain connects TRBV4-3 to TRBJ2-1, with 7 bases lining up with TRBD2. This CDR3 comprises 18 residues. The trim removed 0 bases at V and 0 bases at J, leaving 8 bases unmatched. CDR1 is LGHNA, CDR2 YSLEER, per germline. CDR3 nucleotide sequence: TGCGCCAGCAGCCAAGAAGGCCCAGGGACTATCTCCTACAATGAGCAGTTCTTC. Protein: CASSQEGPGTISYNEQFF.

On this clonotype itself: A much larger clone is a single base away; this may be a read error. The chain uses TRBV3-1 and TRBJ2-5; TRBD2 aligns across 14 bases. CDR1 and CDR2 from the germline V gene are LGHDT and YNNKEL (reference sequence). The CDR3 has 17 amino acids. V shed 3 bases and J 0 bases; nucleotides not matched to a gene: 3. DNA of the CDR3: TGTGCCAGCAGCCAGATGGGACTAGCGGGAGACCAAGAGACCCAGTACTTC. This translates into CASSQMGLAGDQETQYF.